This T cell receptor (beta chain) was found in a study of blood T cell repertoires in COVID-19 (dated by TCRdb to the early 2020s). Study-wide context: Collaborator samples came from the United States, Italy and Spain and covered acute and convalescent phases of COVID-19. The samples were drawn from two sources: the first 160 participants of the ongoing ImmuneRACE study, and about 1,300 subjects contributed by 6 global collaborators. The dataset comprised deeply sampled blood TCRbeta repertoires from subjects exposed to, actively infected with, or recovered from COVID-19. The material from the prospective study consisted of cDNA or gDNA derived from T cells, B-cell-depleted T cells, or PBMCs. Sample metadata almost always included a de-identified subject ID, COVID-19 status, age in years and sex. Where available, HLA class I and class II types were taken from metadata supplied by the sample provider and were not determined by assay-based typing. The repertoires were released in a freely available public database meant as a resource for research on the immune response to SARS-CoV-2. Overall results and qualifications from the work: The amount of clinical and demographic metadata varied by source and participant and was provided uncurated.

To note about this clone: No cognate antigen has been identified for it. Base qualities were left out, and no much larger clone turns up one base away.

Collaborating institutions collected whole blood in K2EDTA tubes following their own protocols. Collaborator samples were shipped for TCRbeta analysis as frozen whole blood, isolated PBMCs, or DNA extracted from either sample type. TCRbeta CDR3 regions were amplified from genomic DNA by means of the immunoSEQ Assay, a bias-controlled multiplex PCR. For the original study's pipeline: The number of nucleated cells in each sample was estimated by amplification of reference gene primers within the assay. To quantify the absolute abundance of each unique TCRbeta CDR3 rearrangement, sequence reads were collapsed and filtered. For each sample, productive Simpson clonality was calculated by taking the square root of Simpson's diversity index across productive rearrangements. TCRdb carries this immuneACCESS record with in-frame sequences only. Its versions omit some clonotypes, under half of them owing to an unresolved V gene in the studies checked, with the rest unexplained. V and J calls and clone size are those listed in that table; D and trimming were worked out from the DNA. A total of 200,000 to 300,000 clones appear in this sample, around 90% of them only once. The biggest ten clones account for more than 0.55% of the sample.

The sequenced sample was peripheral blood. This clonotype was obtained from a human donor in a cohort sampled during active COVID-19.

The CDR3 has the sequence CASRRSGTGWYEQYF. The DNA sequence is given as TGTGCCAGCAGACGATCCGGGACAGGGTGGTACGAGCAGTACTTC. The chain joins TRBV3-1 (or the pseudogene TRBV3-2) to TRBJ2-7; TRBD1 agrees with 9 junctional bases. Per the germline V gene (reference sequence), LGHDT is the CDR1 and YNNKEL is the CDR2. Spanning cysteine to phenylalanine, the CDR3 consists of 15 amino acids. CDR3 DNA is the only sequence kept; it has 45 bases, read in frame from the first base. Germline trimming: 6 bases from V, 4 bases from J; junction bases outside gene matches: 10.